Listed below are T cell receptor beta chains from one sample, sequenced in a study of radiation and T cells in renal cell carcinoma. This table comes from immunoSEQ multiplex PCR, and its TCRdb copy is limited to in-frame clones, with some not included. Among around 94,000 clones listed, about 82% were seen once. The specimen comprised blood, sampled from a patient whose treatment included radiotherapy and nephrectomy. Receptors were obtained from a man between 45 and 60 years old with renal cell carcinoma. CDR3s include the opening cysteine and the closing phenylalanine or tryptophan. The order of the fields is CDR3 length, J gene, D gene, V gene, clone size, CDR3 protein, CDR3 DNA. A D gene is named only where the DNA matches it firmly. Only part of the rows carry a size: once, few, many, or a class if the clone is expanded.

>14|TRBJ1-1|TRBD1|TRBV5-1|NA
CASSLAPQGTEAFF
TGCGCCAGCAGCTTGGCCCCACAGGGGACTGAAGCTTTCTTT
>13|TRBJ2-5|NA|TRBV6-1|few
CASSVKGGETQYF
TGTGCCAGCAGTGTTAAGGGGGGGGAGACCCAGTACTTC
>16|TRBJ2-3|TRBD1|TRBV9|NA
CASSGDRALLTDTQYF
TGTGCCAGCAGCGGTGACAGGGCCCTCCTCACAGATACGCAGTATTTT
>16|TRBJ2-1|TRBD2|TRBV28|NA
CASSYAGTSGNNEQFF
TGTGCCAGCAGTTACGCCGGGACTAGCGGGAACAATGAGCAGTTCTTC
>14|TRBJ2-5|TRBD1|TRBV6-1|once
CASRGTGGAETQYF
TGTGCCAGCAGGGGAACAGGGGGCGCAGAGACCCAGTACTTC
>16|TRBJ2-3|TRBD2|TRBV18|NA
CASSPRAGGPKDTQYF
TGTGCCAGCTCACCACGGGCGGGAGGGCCCAAAGATACGCAGTATTTT
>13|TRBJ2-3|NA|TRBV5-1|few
CASSLAWLDTQYF
TGCGCCAGCAGCTTGGCCTGGCTTGATACGCAGTATTTT
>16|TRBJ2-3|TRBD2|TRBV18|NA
CASSPEASGGTDTQYF
TGTGCCAGCTCACCAGAAGCTAGCGGGGGCACAGATACGCAGTATTTT
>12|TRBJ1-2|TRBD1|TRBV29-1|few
CSGRQGLFGYTF
TGCAGCGGGAGACAGGGATTATTTGGCTACACCTTC
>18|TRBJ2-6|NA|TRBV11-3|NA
CASSSGRYNDSGANVLTF
TGTGCCAGCAGCTCGGGACGCTACAATGATTCTGGGGCCAACGTCCTGACTTTC
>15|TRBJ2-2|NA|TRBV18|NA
CASSPPGSNTGELFF
TGTGCCAGCTCACCACCGGGGTCAAACACCGGGGAGCTGTTTTTT
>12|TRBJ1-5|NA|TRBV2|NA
CASSDGNQPQHF
TGTGCCAGCAGTGACGGCAATCAGCCCCAGCATTTT
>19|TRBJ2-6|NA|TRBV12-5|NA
CASGLTLAAPISGANVLTF
TGTGCTAGTGGTTTGACACTCGCGGCACCTATCTCTGGGGCCAACGTCCTGACTTTC
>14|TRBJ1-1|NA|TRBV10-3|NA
CATAQGPGNTEAFF
TGTGCCACGGCCCAGGGCCCAGGTAACACTGAAGCTTTCTTT
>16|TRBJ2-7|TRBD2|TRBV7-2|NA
CASSLAGLADATQQYF
TGTGCCAGCAGCTTAGCGGGACTAGCGGATGCTACGCAGCAGTACTTC
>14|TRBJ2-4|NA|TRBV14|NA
CASSPRGSKNIQYF
TGTGCCAGCAGCCCCAGGGGCTCCAAAAACATTCAGTACTTC
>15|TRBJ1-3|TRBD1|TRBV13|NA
CASSLDRVSGNTIYF
TGTGCCAGCAGTTTAGACAGGGTCTCTGGAAACACCATATATTTT